This T cell receptor beta chain stems from a study of graft-versus-host responses after intestinal transplantation listed by TCRdb under 2021. Looking at the study overall: The transplants that recipients got were multivisceral, liver-intestinal, or isolated intestinal. Every recipient was given anti-thymocyte globulin induction, followed by about 3 years of maintenance tacrolimus and steroids. After intestinal transplantation, graft-versus-host and host-versus-graft alloreactive T cell clones in the graft, circulation and bone marrow were tracked using bulk TCR-beta CDR3 sequencing. To identify alloreactive clones, pre-transplant mixed lymphocyte reaction products were sequenced and then compared with unstimulated pre-transplant donor and recipient T cells. Of the 20 to 30 intestinal transplant recipients enrolled in the cohort, one of whom was a retransplant, a few patients without pretransplant specimens were excluded. A peak of at least 4% donor T cells among recipient peripheral blood mononuclear cells was the definition used for donor T cell macrochimerism. Instead of going to the commercial service, samples from a few later patients were sequenced in-house on an Illumina MiSeq and processed with MiXCR. Broad study findings and their caveats: Early after transplant, peak levels of circulating GvH clones were found to be associated with declines in HvG clones. High GvH to HvG T cell clonal ratios were observed in the allografts of patients with donor T cell macrochimerism. GvH clones were found in recipient bone marrow, and some of the GvH clones appeared earlier in ileal mucosa or blood, which is consistent with an intestinal mucosal origin. The relatively low number and heterogeneity of intestinal transplant patients limited the conclusions.

V was cut back by 0 bases and J by 6 bases, leaving a gap of 15 bases between them. CDR1 and CDR2, looked up from the germline V gene (reference sequence), are GTSNPN and SVGIG. Inclusive of the bounding cysteine and phenylalanine, the CDR3 is 15 residues long. Left in the record is the CDR3 DNA by itself, 45 bases read in frame from the first base. On this clone itself: The specificity of this receptor is unknown. No clone much larger than this one lies a single base away; base qualities are absent.

The library relied on the immunoSEQ multiplex PCR assay. For most patients, genomic DNA was isolated using the Qiagen DNeasy Blood and Tissue Kit and was shipped frozen to Adaptive Biotechnologies for TCR sequencing. Adaptive Biotechnologies carried out high-throughput TCR-beta CDR3 sequencing of genomic DNA for most patients. The source study handled its data this way. TCR sequencing data for approximately 17 patients were retrieved from Adaptive's ImmunoSEQ software; a few other patients were processed with MiXCR and VDJtools. CD4 versus CD8 sorting errors were corrected by removing sequences found in both subsets at a frequency ratio below 5:1. CDR3 nucleotide sequences shared between donor and recipient were removed because their origin could not be assigned. At least 2-fold expansion over unstimulated cells and a minimum CFSE-low frequency of 0.002% (template counts) or 0.001% (read counts) were required for clones to be classified as alloreactive. Mappable clones were those detected in sequenced pre-transplant spleen, lymph node, or MLR CFSE-low populations of the donor or recipient. The cumulative frequency of alloreactive clones was calculated as a percentage of all sequences, weighted by copy number. The table comes from immuneACCESS by way of TCRdb, which keeps in-frame sequences with V and J called. Part of the clones is missing from these tables; in studies checked, under half for an unresolved V gene and the rest for unknown reasons. For V, J and clone size, that table is used; D and trimming come from the DNA. Within this sample are 90,000 to 130,000 clones, with 90% to 95% of them counted one time only. The leading ten clones occupy 1% to 1.5% of the sample.

Explained via the paper, the time point label denotes: cells obtained before transplantation from donor or recipient. CD3+CD4+ and CD3+CD8+ populations were FACS-sorted from unstimulated pre-transplant donor and recipient cells taken from spleen or lymph nodes. The clonotype originates from a human donor who was the organ donor for an intestinal transplant. Recombination connected TRBV30 to TRBJ2-1; a weak D assignment points to TRBD1 (6 bases agree). This specimen was unstimulated CD8+ T cells sorted from spleen or lymph node cells, taken before transplant. CDR3 reads: CAWSVGRGGGNEQFF. The sequence in DNA is TGTGCCTGGAGTGTAGGCAGGGGTGGTGGCAATGAGCAGTTCTTC.